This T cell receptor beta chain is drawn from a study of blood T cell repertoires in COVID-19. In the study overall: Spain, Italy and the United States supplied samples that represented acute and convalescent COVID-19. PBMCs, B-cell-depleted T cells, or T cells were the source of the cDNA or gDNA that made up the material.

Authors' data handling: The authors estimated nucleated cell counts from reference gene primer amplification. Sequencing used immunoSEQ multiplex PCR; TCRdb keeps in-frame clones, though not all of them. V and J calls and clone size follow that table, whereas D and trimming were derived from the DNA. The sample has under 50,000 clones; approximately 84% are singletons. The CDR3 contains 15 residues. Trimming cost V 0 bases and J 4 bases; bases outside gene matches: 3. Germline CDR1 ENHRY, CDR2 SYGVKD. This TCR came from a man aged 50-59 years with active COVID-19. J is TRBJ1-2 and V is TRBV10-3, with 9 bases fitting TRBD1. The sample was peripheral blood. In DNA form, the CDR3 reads TGTGCCATCAGTGAGTCGCCGGGACAGGGCTATGGCTACACCTTC. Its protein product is CAISESPGQGYGYTF.